What follows are 14 T cell receptor beta chains derived from one specimen sequenced in a study of blood T cell repertoires in COVID-19. This table comes from immunoSEQ multiplex PCR, and its TCRdb copy is limited to in-frame clones, with some not included. The sample has roughly 380,000 clones; around 84% are singletons. What was sequenced was peripheral blood. These receptors came from a human donor with acute or convalescent COVID-19. The donor label of this sample is uncertain.

The chain carries TRBV6-5 and TRBJ2-2; no definite D call. Germline V lookup: CDR1 MNHEY, CDR2 SVGAGI. The CDR3 runs 13 residues. V was shortened by 8 bases and J by 4 bases, with 11 bases between the two germline ends. The CDR3 sequence is CASYHASTGELFF. In DNA form, the CDR3 reads TGTGCCAGCTATCACGCGTCCACCGGGGAGCTGTTTTTT.

This clone was seen a handful of times. The CDR3 region has the DNA TGTGCCAGCAGTAGCCCGACAGGGGCGGGAAGCATTCAGTACTTC. As protein: CASSSPTGAGSIQYF. The rearrangement links TRBV6-2 or TRBV6-3 to TRBJ2-4; TRBD1 agrees at 8 bases. The CDR3 is 15 amino acids. Germline lookup yields CDR1 MNHEY and CDR2 SVGEGT. With V trimmed by 5 bases and J by 9 bases, 12 bases remained unmatched.

The V call is TRBV10-3, the J call TRBJ2-7; 8 nucleotides line up with TRBD1. The CDR3 is made up of 15 amino acids. Germline V gives CDR1 ENHRY, CDR2 SYGVKD. J gave up 2 bases and V 6 bases, and 9 bases lay outside the gene matches. The CDR3 DNA reads as TGTGCCATCAGCCCTCAGGGGGCAAGAGCCTACGAGCAGTACTTC. Translation: CAISPQGARAYEQYF.

The rearrangement links TRBV7-2 to TRBJ1-3; D call uncertain. V lost 5 bases to trimming and J lost 2 bases, with 19 bases between them. CDR1 and CDR2 (germline): SGHTA, FQGNSA. This CDR3 is built from 17 residues. CDR3 amino acids: CASSKREGIGPGNTIYF. The CDR3 nucleotides read TGTGCCAGCAGCAAAAGGGAGGGAATAGGACCTGGAAACACCATATATTTT.

V gene TRBV6-5 combines with J gene TRBJ2-7; the D gene is possibly TRBD2 (5 bases). The CDR3 is 15 residues long. Trimming stripped 6 bases from V and 6 bases from J, with 21 bases between. Germline CDR1 reads MNHEY; CDR2 reads SVGAGI. CDR3 sequence reads: CASRGSGWEGFEQYF. CDR3 DNA: TGTGCCAGCAGGGGGAGTGGATGGGAAGGCTTCGAGCAGTACTTC.

This chain uses TRBV7-8 with TRBJ2-1; maybe TRBD1 (6 bases). Deletions cut 10 bases from V and 3 bases from J, with 16 bases between. CDR3 length equals 14 residues. From germline, CDR1 is SGHVS and CDR2 FQNEAQ. CDR3 coding DNA: TGTGCCACCCGCGAGGCAGGGGACTACAATGAGCAGTTCTTC. Translated: CATREAGDYNEQFF.

The genes are TRBV7-9 and TRBJ1-4, with TRBD1 identical over 7 bases. The CDR3 is 15 residues long. The germline gives CDR1 SEHNR, CDR2 FQNEAQ (reference sequence). Germline trimming cut 3 bases from V and 7 bases from J; bases unmatched to any gene: 8. CDR3 in DNA: TGTGCCAGCAGCTTGATGACAGGGTGGGCTGAAAAACTGTTTTTT. This translates into CASSLMTGWAEKLFF. The whole variable domain, remainder taken from reference TRBV7-9 and TRBJ1-4, is DTGVSQNPRHKITKRGQNVTFRCDPISEHNRLYWYRQTLGQGPEFLTYFQNEAQLEKSRLLSDRFSAERPKGSFSTLEIQRTEQGDSAMYLCASSLMTGWAEKLFFGSGTQLSVL.

The chain joins TRBV18 to TRBJ1-6, with a possible D match to TRBD1 (5 bases). Germline values: CDR1 KGHSH, CDR2 LQKENI. The CDR3 loop spans 14 amino acids. The V end was cut by 4 bases, the J end by 9 bases, with 13 bases between. CDR3 protein: CASSRDGQGSPLHF. CDR3 nucleotides: TGTGCCAGCTCACGAGATGGGCAGGGTTCACCCCTCCACTTT. Full variable domain (rest looked up from reference TRBV18 and TRBJ1-6): NAGVMQNPRHLVRRRGQEARLRCSPMKGHSHVYWYRQLPEEGLKFMVYLQKENIIDESGMPKERFSAEFPKEGPSILRIQQVVRGDSAAYFCASSRDGQGSPLHFGNGTRLTVT.

The rearrangement uses TRBV6-6 and TRBJ2-7, with 8 positions matching TRBD1. Trimming cost V 5 bases and J 0 bases; bases outside gene matches: 12. CDR1 MNHNY and CDR2 SVGAGI come from the germline V gene (reference sequence). The CDR3 runs 17 residues. In DNA, the CDR3 is TGTGCCAGCAGTCGTAACTCCCGGACAGGGAGCTCCTACGAGCAGTACTTC. It specifies CASSRNSRTGSSYEQYF.

The rearrangement uses TRBV7-6 and TRBJ2-2; the D gene is possibly TRBD1 (5 bases). Germline CDR1 is SGHVS and CDR2 is FNYEAQ. Trimming took off 6 bases at V and 7 bases at J, with 21 bases between the two ends. This CDR3 spans 16 amino acids. The CDR3 here is CASSSQLTGDGGELFF. CDR3 sequence (DNA): TGTGCCAGCAGTTCCCAACTTACAGGAGACGGCGGGGAGCTGTTTTTT.

This clone was seen a single time. The rearrangement links TRBV27 to TRBJ2-1, with D possibly being TRBD2 (5 bases). V was trimmed by 5 bases and J by 1 base, leaving 15 bases between them. Germline V CDR1 and CDR2: MNHEY, SMNVEV (reference sequence). The CDR3 runs 16 residues. CDR3 sequence reads: CASSPRSGASYNEQFF. The CDR3 nucleotides are TGTGCCAGCAGTCCTCGAAGCGGCGCATCCTACAATGAGCAGTTCTTC.

This chain joins TRBV3-1 (or the pseudogene TRBV3-2) and TRBJ2-6; D not resolved. The CDR3 has 18 amino acids. The V gene lost 2 bases and the J gene lost 0 bases, with 14 bases spanning the gap. From germline, CDR1 is LGHDT and CDR2 YNNKEL (reference sequence). CDR3 amino acids: CASSQKLPRSSGANVLTF. CDR3 DNA sequence: TGTGCCAGCAGCCAAAAGCTCCCCAGGTCCTCTGGGGCCAACGTCCTGACTTTC.

The rearrangement uses TRBV11-2 and TRBJ2-7, with D possibly matching TRBD2 (6 bases). The CDR3 runs 14 residues. V was pared by 7 bases and J by 7 bases, with 20 bases between. From germline, CDR1 is SGHAT and CDR2 FQNNGV. DNA for the CDR3: TGTGCCAGCACCTTGGGGGGACCGACGGGGGAGCAGTACTTC. Amino acids: CASTLGGPTGEQYF.

This chain uses TRBV2 with TRBJ1-2; 7 positions match TRBD1. This CDR3 is 16 amino acids long. Trimming removed 4 bases from V and 7 bases from J; junction bases left unmatched: 15. Germline V lookup: CDR1 SNHLY, CDR2 FYNNEI. As DNA, the CDR3 is TGTGCCAGCAGTGTTGGGACGAAGGGGGCTTTAAGTGGCTACACCTTC. This translates into CASSVGTKGALSGYTF.